The source of this T cell receptor (beta chain) is a study of T cell responses to AZD1222 COVID-19 vaccine. Study findings and constraints: A rise in Spike-specific TCR breadth and depth followed two AZD1222 doses. CD4 TCRs covered the whole spike, strongest at regions 160-218 and 743-854. Seropositive at baseline were only a handful of AZD1222 recipients.

Sequencing used immunoSEQ multiplex PCR; TCRdb keeps in-frame clones, though not all of them. This table has 140,000 or so clones, 85% to 95% appearing once. There are 13 residues in the CDR3. V shed 8 bases, J shed 9 bases, and the junction held 7 bases outside the gene matches. Germline lookup yields CDR1 LNHDA and CDR2 SQIVND (reference sequence). With regard to this clone: As yet, its antigen is unknown.

This sample comprised peripheral blood, obtained after recovery from COVID-19. V and J are TRBV19 and TRBJ2-1, with 10 bases matching TRBD2. This TCR was sampled from an adult who had recovered from COVID-19. This CDR3 reads CASGSTSGLEQFF. In DNA, the CDR3 is TGTGCCAGTGGGTCGACTAGCGGGCTTGAGCAGTTCTTC.